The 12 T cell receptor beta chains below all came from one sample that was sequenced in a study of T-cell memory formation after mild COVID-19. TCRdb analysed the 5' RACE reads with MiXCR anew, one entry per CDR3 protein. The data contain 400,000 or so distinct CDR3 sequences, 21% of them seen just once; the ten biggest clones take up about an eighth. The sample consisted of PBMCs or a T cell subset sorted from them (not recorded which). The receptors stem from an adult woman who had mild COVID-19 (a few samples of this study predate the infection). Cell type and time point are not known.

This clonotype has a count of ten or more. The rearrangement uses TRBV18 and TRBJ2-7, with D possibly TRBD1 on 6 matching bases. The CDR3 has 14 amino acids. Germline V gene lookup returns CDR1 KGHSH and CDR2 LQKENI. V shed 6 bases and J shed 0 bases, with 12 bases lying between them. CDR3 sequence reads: CASSVTGRSYEQYF. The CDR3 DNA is TGTGCCAGCTCGGTGACAGGCCGCTCCTACGAGCAGTACTTC.

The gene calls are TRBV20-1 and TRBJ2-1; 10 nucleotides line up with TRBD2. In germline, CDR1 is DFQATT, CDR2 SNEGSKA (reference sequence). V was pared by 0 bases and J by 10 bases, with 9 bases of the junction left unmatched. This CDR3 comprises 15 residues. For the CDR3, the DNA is TGCAGTGCTAGAGATTTGGCTAGCGGGAGCGGGGAGCAGTTCTTC. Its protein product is CSARDLASGSGEQFF.

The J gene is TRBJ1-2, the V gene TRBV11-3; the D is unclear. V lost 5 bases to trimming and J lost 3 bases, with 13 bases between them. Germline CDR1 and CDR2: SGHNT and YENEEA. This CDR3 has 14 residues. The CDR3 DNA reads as TGTGCCAGCAGCCCGGGTGCAGGCCACTATGGCTACACCTTC. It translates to CASSPGAGHYGYTF.

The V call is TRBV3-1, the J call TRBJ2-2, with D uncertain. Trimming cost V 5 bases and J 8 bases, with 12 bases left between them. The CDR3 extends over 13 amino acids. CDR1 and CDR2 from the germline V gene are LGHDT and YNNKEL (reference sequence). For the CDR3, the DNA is TGTGCCAGCAGCTCCCGCGGCGGTGGGGAGCTGTTTTTT. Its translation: CASSSRGGGELFF.

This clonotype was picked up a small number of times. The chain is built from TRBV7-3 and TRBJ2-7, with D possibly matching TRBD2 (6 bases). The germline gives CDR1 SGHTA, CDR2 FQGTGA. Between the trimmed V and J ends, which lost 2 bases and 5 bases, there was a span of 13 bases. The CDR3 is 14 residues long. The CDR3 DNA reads TGTGCCAGCAGCTTAGGTCCAGGGAGGAACGAGCAGTACTTC. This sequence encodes CASSLGPGRNEQYF.

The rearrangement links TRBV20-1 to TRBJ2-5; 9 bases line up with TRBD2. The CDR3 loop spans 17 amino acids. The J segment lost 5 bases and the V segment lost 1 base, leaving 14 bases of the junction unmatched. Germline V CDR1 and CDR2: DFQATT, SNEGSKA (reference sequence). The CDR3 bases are TGCAGTGCTAGAGTGCCCCACTATGCGGGAGGGCTTGAGACCCAGTACTTC. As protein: CSARVPHYAGGLETQYF.

The CDR3 is CASSHSEGGRKDYGYTF. The CDR3 DNA reads as TGTGCCAGCAGCCATTCAGAGGGGGGAAGGAAGGACTATGGCTACACCTTC. The J gene is TRBJ1-2, the V gene TRBV4-2; D might be TRBD1 (6 bases). The V end lost 3 bases, the J end lost 3 bases, and 20 bases lay between the germline ends. Germline CDR1 is LGHNA and CDR2 is YNFKEQ. This CDR3 region has 17 residues.

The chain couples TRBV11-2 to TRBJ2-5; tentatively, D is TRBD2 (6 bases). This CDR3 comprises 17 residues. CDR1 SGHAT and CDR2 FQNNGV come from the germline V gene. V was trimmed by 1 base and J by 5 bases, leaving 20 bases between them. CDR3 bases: TGTGCCAGCAGCTTAGTCGGGACTCCATCACACGAGGAGACCCAGTACTTC. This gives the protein CASSLVGTPSHEETQYF.

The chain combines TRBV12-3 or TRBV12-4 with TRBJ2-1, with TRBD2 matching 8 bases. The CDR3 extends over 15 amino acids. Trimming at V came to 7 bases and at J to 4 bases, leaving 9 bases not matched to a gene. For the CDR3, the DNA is TGTGCCAGCACCCGAGCGGGAGTAGGGTACAATGAGCAGTTCTTC. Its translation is CASTRAGVGYNEQFF.

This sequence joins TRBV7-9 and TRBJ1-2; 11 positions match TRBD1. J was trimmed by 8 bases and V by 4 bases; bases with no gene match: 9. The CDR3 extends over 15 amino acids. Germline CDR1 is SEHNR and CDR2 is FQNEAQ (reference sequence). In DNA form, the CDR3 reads TGTGCCAGCAGCTCCTCGGGGACAGGGGGGATAGGCTACACCTTC. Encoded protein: CASSSSGTGGIGYTF.

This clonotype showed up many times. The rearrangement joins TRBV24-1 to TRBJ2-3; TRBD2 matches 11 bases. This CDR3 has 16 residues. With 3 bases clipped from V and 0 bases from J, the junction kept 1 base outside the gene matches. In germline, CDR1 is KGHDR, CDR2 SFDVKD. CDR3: CATSDPSGGSTDTQYF. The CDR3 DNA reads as TGTGCCACCAGTGATCCTAGCGGGGGGAGCACAGATACGCAGTATTTT.

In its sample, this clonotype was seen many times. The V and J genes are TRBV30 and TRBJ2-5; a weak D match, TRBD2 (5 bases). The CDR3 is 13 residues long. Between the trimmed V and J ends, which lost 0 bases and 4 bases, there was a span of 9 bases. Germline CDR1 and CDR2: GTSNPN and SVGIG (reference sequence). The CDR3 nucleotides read TGTGCCTGGAGTGTACGACGGGGAGAGACCCAGTACTTC. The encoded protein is CAWSVRRGETQYF.